Shown below are 25 T cell receptor beta chains from a single sample sequenced in a study of graft-versus-host responses after intestinal transplantation. TCRdb keeps only in-frame clones here, not all; method: immunoSEQ multiplex PCR. The sample lists about 22,000 clones; around 80% were seen once. Graft tissue was processed to release intraepithelial and lamina propria lymphocytes. The sample consisted of ileum tissue, taken 12 days after intestinal transplant. The receptors originated from a human patient who received an intestinal transplant, so some T cells may come from the graft donor.

The CDR3 reads CASGEPGLGPDTQYF. The CDR3 DNA follows: TGTGCTAGTGGGGAACCGGGACTGGGGCCAGATACGCAGTATTTT. The V call is TRBV12-5, the J call TRBJ2-3; D perhaps matches TRBD2 (6 bases). This CDR3 comprises 15 residues. V lost 6 bases and J lost 4, with 17 bases in between. Per germline, CDR1 LGHNT and CDR2 FRNRAP.

The genes are TRBV11-2 and TRBJ2-1; 10 bases align to TRBD2. Looked up from germline, CDR1 is SGHAT and CDR2 is FQNNGV. V lost 5 bases to trimming and J lost 8 bases; unmatched junction nucleotides: 12. The CDR3 has 16 residues. CDR3 DNA sequence: TGTGCCAGCAGCCCAAACCAGCGGGGGGGTTGGGATGAGCAGTTCTTC. Protein sequence: CASSPNQRGGWDEQFF.

Only a few counts were recorded for this clone. J is TRBJ1-4 and V is TRBV4-1; D not resolved. The germline V and J ends were trimmed by 5 bases and 8 bases, with 9 bases remaining between them. CDR1 and CDR2 (germline): MGHRA, YSYEKL. The CDR3 runs 12 residues. For the CDR3, the DNA is TGCGCCAGCAGCGCGCCCTGGGAAAAACTGTTTTTT. Translation gives CASSAPWEKLFF.

On this clone: A junction boundary mismatches the germline segment, possibly from a read error. The rearrangement joins TRBV7-7 to TRBJ2-5, with D possibly matching TRBD2 (6 bases). CDR1 is SSHAT, CDR2 FNYEAQ, per germline (reference sequence). The CDR3 extends over 13 amino acids. The CDR3 sequence: CASSSTRGETQYF. DNA for the CDR3: TGTGCTAGCAGCTCGACCCGGGGGGAGACCCAGTACTTC. Together with reference TRBV7-7 and TRBJ2-5, the CDR3 gives the full variable domain: GAGVSQSPRYKVTKRGQDVTLRCDPISSHATLYWYQQALGQGPEFLTYFNYEAQPDKSGLPSDRFSAERPEGSISTLTIQRTEQRDSAMYRCASSSTRGETQYFGPGTRLLVL.

This clone is judged medium-sized. The V and J genes are TRBV28 and TRBJ1-4; D is perhaps TRBD1 (5 bases). The ends were cut back, 5 bases at V and 8 bases at J, with 12 bases in the middle. The CDR3 spans 13 residues. Germline CDR1 is MDHEN and CDR2 is SYDVKM. DNA of the CDR3: TGTGCCAGCAGTCGACAGCTTAGGGAAAAACTGTTTTTT. Protein product: CASSRQLREKLFF.

This clone was observed a single time. The chain has TRBV15 and TRBJ1-1; 7 bases match TRBD1. Germline V gives CDR1 LNHNV, CDR2 YYDKDF (reference sequence). Unmatched junction bases numbered 6, after V lost 0 bases and J lost 11 bases. This CDR3 region has 13 residues. CDR3 region: CATSRDRQGRAFF. Written as DNA, the CDR3 is TGTGCCACCAGCAGAGACCGACAGGGAAGGGCTTTCTTT.

V is TRBV5-5 and J is TRBJ2-7, with D hard to call. Germline values: CDR1 SGHKS, CDR2 YYEKEE (reference sequence). V gave up 1 base and J gave up 1 base, with 6 bases separating them. The CDR3 totals 13 residues. The CDR3 reads CASSLWQSYEQYF. For the CDR3, the DNA is TGTGCCAGCAGCTTGTGGCAGTCCTACGAGCAGTACTTC.

The J gene is TRBJ1-2, the V gene TRBV7-2, with D possibly TRBD1 on 6 matching bases. This CDR3 is built from 14 residues. V was trimmed by 5 bases and J by 4 bases, leaving 14 bases between them. Germline CDR1 SGHTA, CDR2 FQGNSA. CDR3: CASSPTGSRYGYTF. In nucleotides, the CDR3 is TGTGCCAGCAGCCCAACAGGGTCTCGCTATGGCTACACCTTC.

The chain links TRBV18 to TRBJ2-1; TRBD2 aligns across 12 bases. V was pared by 6 bases and J by 4 bases, with 4 bases of the junction left unmatched. The CDR3 contains 15 residues. From germline, CDR1 is KGHSH and CDR2 LQKENI. Written as DNA, the CDR3 is TGTGCCAGCTCTCGGACTAGCGGGAATTACAATGAGCAGTTCTTC. Translated: CASSRTSGNYNEQFF.

This chain joins TRBV5-1 and TRBJ2-3; 7 bases are a match to TRBD2. V gave up 8 bases and J gave up 6 bases; unmatched junction bases: 18. The CDR3 length is 16 residues. Per the germline V gene, CDR1 is SGHRS and CDR2 is YFSETQ. The CDR3 region is CASSSGTTSGGDTQYF. In DNA form, the CDR3 reads TGCGCCAGTTCATCCGGGACTACGTCCGGGGGGGATACGCAGTATTTT.

This clone has just a few counts. This chain links TRBV5-1 with TRBJ1-2; no clear D. Germline-derived CDR1 and CDR2 are SGHRS and YFSETQ. The CDR3 runs to 14 residues. Trimming took off 2 bases at V and 6 bases at J, with 14 bases between the two ends. The CDR3 region is CASSLWGGPDGYTF. The CDR3, as DNA: TGCGCCAGCAGCTTATGGGGAGGTCCGGATGGCTACACCTTC.

The chain links TRBV7-9 to TRBJ1-4, with 9 bases matching TRBD1. The germline V gene has CDR1 SEHNR and CDR2 FQNEAQ (reference sequence). The CDR3 is 15 amino acids. J lost 7 bases, V lost 4 bases, and 7 bases had no gene match. The CDR3 region has the DNA TGTGCCAGCAGCTACAAACAGGGGGCGAGTGAAAAACTGTTTTTT. Protein sequence: CASSYKQGASEKLFF.

Comment on this clone: The junction departs from the called germline gene at one end, perhaps through a read error. This rearrangement joins TRBV7-7 to TRBJ2-1; no definite D call. Germline loops: CDR1 SSHAT, CDR2 FNYEAQ (reference sequence). The CDR3 totals 13 residues. In DNA, the CDR3 is TGTGCTAGCAGCTTCTCCCGGTACAATGAGCAGTTCTTC. This encodes CASSFSRYNEQFF.

The chain joins TRBV7-8 to TRBJ1-5; D gene ambiguous. This CDR3 spans 15 amino acids. Trimming shortened V by 5 bases and J by 3 bases, and 14 bases separated the two germline ends. Germline V gene data show CDR1 as SGHVS and CDR2 as FQNEAQ. Here the CDR3 DNA reads TGTGCCAGCAGCCGTTGGGAGCAGATCAATCAGCCCCAGCATTTT. It encodes CASSRWEQINQPQHF.

V is TRBV7-3 and J is TRBJ2-7; 7 nucleotides align to TRBD2. V was clipped by 2 bases and J by 7 bases; unmatched bases: 2. The germline V gene has CDR1 SGHTA and CDR2 FQGTGA. The CDR3 has 12 amino acids. Here the CDR3 reads CASSLGGGEQYF. CDR3 bases: TGTGCCAGCAGCTTAGGGGGAGGGGAGCAGTACTTC.

V is TRBV11-3 and J is TRBJ2-3, with D perhaps matching TRBD1 (5 bases). Germline CDR1 SGHNT, CDR2 YENEEA. Trimming removed 6 bases at V and 1 base at J, with 5 bases between. This CDR3 spans 12 amino acids. The CDR3 DNA follows: TGTGCCAGCAGAGGGGGCACAGATACGCAGTATTTT. Amino acids: CASRGGTDTQYF.

The chain links TRBV4-1 to TRBJ2-1, with 8 nucleotides matching TRBD1. Germline loops: CDR1 MGHRA, CDR2 YSYEKL. The CDR3 sequence is 15 residues long. V was pared by 1 base and J by 1 base, with 0 bases of the junction left unmatched. CDR3 DNA: TGCGCCAGCAGCCAAGGGACAGGGTCCTACAATGAGCAGTTCTTC. It specifies CASSQGTGSYNEQFF.

This chain uses TRBV2 with TRBJ2-3; 8 bases are shared with TRBD2. The length of the CDR3 is 15 residues. CDR1 and CDR2 from the germline V gene are SNHLY and FYNNEI. Trimming at V came to 3 bases and at J to 8 bases, leaving 10 bases not matched to a gene. The chain's CDR3 is CASSDGLAGRGTQYF. The CDR3 DNA sequence: TGTGCCAGCAGTGACGGGTTAGCGGGACGAGGTACGCAGTATTTT.

This rearrangement joins TRBV4-2 to TRBJ2-6; D might be TRBD1 (5 bases). Germline V lookup: CDR1 LGHNA, CDR2 YNFKEQ. Trimming shortened V by 4 bases and J by 1 base, and 5 bases separated the two germline ends. The CDR3 spans 14 residues. The CDR3: CASSPGSGANVLTF. The CDR3 DNA is TGTGCCAGCAGCCCAGGGTCTGGGGCCAACGTCCTGACTTTC.

This clone has only a few counts. CDR3 nucleotide sequence: TGTGCCAGCAGCGTAGCGAGGATCTCTGGGGCCAACGTCCTGACTTTC. Protein product: CASSVARISGANVLTF. This sequence joins TRBV9 and TRBJ2-6; D is unresolved. Trimming shortened V by 0 bases and J by 0 bases, and 7 bases separated the two germline ends. Germline CDR1 and CDR2: SGDLS and YYNGEE. The CDR3 is 16 amino acids.

V usage is TRBV4-2 and J usage is TRBJ2-3; 10 bases line up with TRBD2. The CDR3 runs 20 residues. Germline CDR1 and CDR2: LGHNA and YNFKEQ. With V trimmed by 1 base and J by 0 bases, 13 bases remained unmatched. In DNA form, the CDR3 reads TGTGCCAGCAGCCAAGTTTTTGGAGCGGGGGGGCGCGGGAGCACAGATACGCAGTATTTT. It specifies CASSQVFGAGGRGSTDTQYF.

This chain joins TRBV11-2 and TRBJ1-2; D call uncertain. Between the trimmed V and J ends, which lost 0 bases and 4 bases, there was a span of 6 bases. Germline CDR1 SGHAT, CDR2 FQNNGV. The CDR3 consists of 13 residues. CDR3 sequence: CASSLDLVYGYTF. DNA for the CDR3: TGTGCCAGCAGCTTAGATCTTGTCTATGGCTACACCTTC.

The gene calls are TRBV19 and TRBJ2-7; D perhaps matches TRBD1 (5 bases). V was shortened by 4 bases and J by 2 bases, with 9 bases between the two germline ends. CDR1 and CDR2 (germline): LNHDA, SQIVND (reference sequence). CDR3 length equals 13 residues. Here the CDR3 reads CASSSTGPYEQYF. The DNA of the CDR3 is TGTGCCAGTAGTAGCACAGGACCCTACGAGCAGTACTTC.

A remark on this clone: Within the sample, other DNA sequences also encode this same CDR3. The chain links TRBV18 to TRBJ2-7; TRBD1 matches at 10 bases. Germline assignment: CDR1 KGHSH and CDR2 LQKENI. The V gene end was trimmed by 2 bases and the J gene end by 3 bases; junction bases not matched to a gene: 4. The CDR3 sequence is 15 residues long. CDR3 DNA sequence: TGTGCCAGCTCACCAGCCTGGGACAGGGGCTACGAGCAGTACTTC. This codes for CASSPAWDRGYEQYF.

The chain links TRBV2 to TRBJ1-4, with D hard to call. This CDR3 has 15 amino acids. Germline CDR1 and CDR2: SNHLY and FYNNEI. Trimming shortened V by 4 bases and J by 6 bases, and 15 bases separated the two germline ends. CDR3 protein: CASSGSGTWDEKLFF. The CDR3 DNA follows: TGTGCCAGCAGTGGTTCAGGCACTTGGGATGAAAAACTGTTTTTT.